This T cell receptor (beta chain) stems from a study of T cells after posttransplantation cyclophosphamide. Sequenced by immunoSEQ multiplex PCR; TCRdb stores in-frame clones only, minus some. The record shows more than 20,000 clones for this sample, with no singletons present. This clone was counted at least ten times. Its target is not known. This CDR3 has 17 residues. V was pared by 0 bases and J by 3 bases, with 9 bases of the junction left unmatched. Germline V CDR1 and CDR2: SGHNT, YYREEE (reference sequence). General study findings and limits: After PTCy, TRB diversity resembled that of CNI/methotrexate controls. Donor-recipient repertoire similarity was low at 1-2 months, rising over year one. Blood and skin or GI T cell repertoires showed limited TRB overlap.

Sequencing used PBMCs. V usage is TRBV5-4 and J usage is TRBJ2-4; TRBD1 agrees at 7 bases. This receptor was obtained from a man aged 50-60 years in good health, CMV-negative, and a related stem cell transplant donor. The CDR3: CASSLAVDRAGKNIQYF. CDR3 coding DNA: TGTGCCAGCAGCTTGGCGGTTGACAGGGCAGGCAAAAACATTCAGTACTTC.